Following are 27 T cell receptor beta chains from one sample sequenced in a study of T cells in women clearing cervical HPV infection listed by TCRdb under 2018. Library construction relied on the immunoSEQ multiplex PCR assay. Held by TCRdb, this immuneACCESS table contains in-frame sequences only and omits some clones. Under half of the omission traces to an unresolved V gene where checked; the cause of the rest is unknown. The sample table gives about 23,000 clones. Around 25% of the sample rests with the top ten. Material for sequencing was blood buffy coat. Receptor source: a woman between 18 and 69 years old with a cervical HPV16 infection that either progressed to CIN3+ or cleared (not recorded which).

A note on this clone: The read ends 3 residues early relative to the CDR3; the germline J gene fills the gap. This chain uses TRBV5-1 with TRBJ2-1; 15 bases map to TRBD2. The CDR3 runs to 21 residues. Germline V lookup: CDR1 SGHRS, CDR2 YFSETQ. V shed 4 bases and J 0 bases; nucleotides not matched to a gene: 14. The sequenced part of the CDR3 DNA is TGCGCCAGCAGCCTAGTACTAGGGGGACTAGCGGGAGGAAGCTCCTACAATGAG. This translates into CASSLVLGGLAGGSSYNE. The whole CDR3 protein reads CASSLVLGGLAGGSSYNEQFF.

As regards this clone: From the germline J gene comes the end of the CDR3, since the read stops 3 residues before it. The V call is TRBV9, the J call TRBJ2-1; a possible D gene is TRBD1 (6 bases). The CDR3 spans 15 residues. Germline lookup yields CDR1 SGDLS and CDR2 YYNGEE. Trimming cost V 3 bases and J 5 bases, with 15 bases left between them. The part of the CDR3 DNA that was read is TGTGCCAGCAGCGGCCCAGGGGACGGACACAATGAG. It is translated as CASSGPGDGHNE. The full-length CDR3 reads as CASSGPGDGHNEQFF.

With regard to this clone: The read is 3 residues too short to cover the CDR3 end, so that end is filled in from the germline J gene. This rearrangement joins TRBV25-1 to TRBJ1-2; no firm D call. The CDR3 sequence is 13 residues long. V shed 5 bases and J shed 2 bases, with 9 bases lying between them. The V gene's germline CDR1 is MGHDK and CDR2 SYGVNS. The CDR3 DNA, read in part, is TGTGCCAGCAGTCGGCAGGAAAACTATGGC. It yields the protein CASSRQENYG. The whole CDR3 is CASSRQENYGYTF.

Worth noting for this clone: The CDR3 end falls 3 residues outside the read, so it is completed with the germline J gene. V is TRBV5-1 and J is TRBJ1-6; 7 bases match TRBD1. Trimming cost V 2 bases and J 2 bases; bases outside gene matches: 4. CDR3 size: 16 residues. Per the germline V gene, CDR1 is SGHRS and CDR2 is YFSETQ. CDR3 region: CASSLTGVPYNSPLHF. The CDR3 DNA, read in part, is TGCGCCAGCAGCTTAACAGGGGTTCCCTATAATTCACCC.

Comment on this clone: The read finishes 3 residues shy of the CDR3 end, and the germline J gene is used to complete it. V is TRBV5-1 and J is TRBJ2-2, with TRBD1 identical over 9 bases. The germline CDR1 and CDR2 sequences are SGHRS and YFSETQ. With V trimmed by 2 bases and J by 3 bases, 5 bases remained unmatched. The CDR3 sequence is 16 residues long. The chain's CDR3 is CASSLQGTGYTGELFF. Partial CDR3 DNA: TGCGCCAGCAGCTTACAAGGGACAGGGTACACCGGGGAG.

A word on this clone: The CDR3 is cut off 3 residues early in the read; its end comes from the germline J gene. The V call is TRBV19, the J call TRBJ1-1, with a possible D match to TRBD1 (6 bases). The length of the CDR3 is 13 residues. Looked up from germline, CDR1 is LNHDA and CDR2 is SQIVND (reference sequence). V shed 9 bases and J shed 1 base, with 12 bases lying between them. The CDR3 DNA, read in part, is TGTGCCAGCAGACAGGAAACGAACACTGAA. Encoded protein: CASRQETNTE. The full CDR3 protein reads CASRQETNTEAFF.

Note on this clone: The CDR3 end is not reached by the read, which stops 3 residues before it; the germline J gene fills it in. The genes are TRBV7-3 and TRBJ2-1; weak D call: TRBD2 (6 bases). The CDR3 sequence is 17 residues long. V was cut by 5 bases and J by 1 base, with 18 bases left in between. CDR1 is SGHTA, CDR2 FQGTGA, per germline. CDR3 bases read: TGTGCCAGCAGCATACTATCTAGCGACAATTCCTACAATGAG. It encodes CASSILSSDNSYNE. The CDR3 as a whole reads CASSILSSDNSYNEQFF.

The CDR3 DNA, read in part, is TGTGCCAGTAGTATTGGATCGGGGACAGGGTATGATGAG. This gives the protein CASSIGSGTGYDE. The entire CDR3 protein is CASSIGSGTGYDEQFF. The chain is built from TRBV19 and TRBJ2-1, with TRBD1 matching over 9 bases. Read data end 3 residues before the CDR3 end; the end is taken from the germline J gene. Germline V CDR1 and CDR2: LNHDA, SQIVND (reference sequence). This CDR3 has 16 amino acids. V gave up 3 bases and J gave up 8 bases; unmatched junction bases: 11.

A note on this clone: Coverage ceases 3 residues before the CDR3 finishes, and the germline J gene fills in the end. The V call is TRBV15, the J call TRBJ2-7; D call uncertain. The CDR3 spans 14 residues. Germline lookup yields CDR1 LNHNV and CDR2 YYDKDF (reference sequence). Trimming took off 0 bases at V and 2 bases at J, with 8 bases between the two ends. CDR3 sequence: CATSRETKTYEQYF. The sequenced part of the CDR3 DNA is TGTGCCACCAGCAGAGAGACAAAAACCTACGAG.

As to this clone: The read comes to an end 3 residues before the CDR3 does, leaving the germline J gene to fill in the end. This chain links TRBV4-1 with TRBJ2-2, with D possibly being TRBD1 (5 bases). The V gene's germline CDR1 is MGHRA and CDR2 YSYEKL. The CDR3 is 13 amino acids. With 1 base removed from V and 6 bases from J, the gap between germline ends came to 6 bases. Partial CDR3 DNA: TGCGCCAGCAGCCAAGGGACACCCGGGGAG. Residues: CASSQGTPGE. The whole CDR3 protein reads CASSQGTPGELFF.

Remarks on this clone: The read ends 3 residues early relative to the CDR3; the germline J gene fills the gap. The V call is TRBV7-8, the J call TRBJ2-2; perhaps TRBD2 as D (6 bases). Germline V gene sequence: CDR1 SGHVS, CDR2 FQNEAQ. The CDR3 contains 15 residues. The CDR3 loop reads CASSLDTLGRGKLFF. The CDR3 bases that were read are TGTGCCAGCAGCTTGGACACCCTAGGGCGGGGAAAG.

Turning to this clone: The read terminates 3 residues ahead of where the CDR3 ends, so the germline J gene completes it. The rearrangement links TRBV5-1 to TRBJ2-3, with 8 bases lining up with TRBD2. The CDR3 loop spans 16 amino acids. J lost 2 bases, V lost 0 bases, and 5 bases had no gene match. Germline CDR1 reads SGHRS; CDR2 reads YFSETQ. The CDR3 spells CASSLAQRGNTDTQYF. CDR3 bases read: TGCGCCAGCAGCTTGGCTCAGCGGGGGAACACAGATACG. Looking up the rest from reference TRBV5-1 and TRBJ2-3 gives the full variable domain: KAGVTQTPRYLIKTRGQQVTLSCSPISGHRSVSWYQQTPGQGLQFLFEYFSETQRNKGNFPGRFSGRQFSNSRSEMNVSTLELGDSALYLCASSLAQRGNTDTQYFGPGTRLTVL.

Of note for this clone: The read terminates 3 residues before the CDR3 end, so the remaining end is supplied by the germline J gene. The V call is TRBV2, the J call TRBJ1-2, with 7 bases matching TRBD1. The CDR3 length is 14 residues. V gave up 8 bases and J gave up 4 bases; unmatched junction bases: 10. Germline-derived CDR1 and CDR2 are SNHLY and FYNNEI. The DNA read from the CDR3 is TGTGCCAGCGGAGGACAGGTGACAACCTATGGC. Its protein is CASGGQVTTYG. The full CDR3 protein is CASGGQVTTYGYTF. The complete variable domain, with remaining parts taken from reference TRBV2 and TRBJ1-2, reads EPEVTQTPSHQVTQMGQEVILRCVPISNHLYFYWYRQILGQKVEFLVSFYNNEISEKSEIFDDQFSVERPDGSNFTLKIRSTKLEDSAMYFCASGGQVTTYGYTFGSGTRLTVV.

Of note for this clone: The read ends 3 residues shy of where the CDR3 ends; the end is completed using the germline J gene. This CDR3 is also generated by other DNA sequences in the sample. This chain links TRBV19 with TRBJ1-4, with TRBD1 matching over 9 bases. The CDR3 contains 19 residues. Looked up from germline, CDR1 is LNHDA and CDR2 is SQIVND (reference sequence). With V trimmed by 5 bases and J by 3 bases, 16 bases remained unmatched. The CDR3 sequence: CASSAPQAGTGLSNEKLFF. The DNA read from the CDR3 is TGTGCCAGTAGTGCCCCCCAAGCAGGGACAGGGTTGTCTAATGAAAAA. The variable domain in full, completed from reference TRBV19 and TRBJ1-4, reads DGGITQSPKYLFRKEGQNVTLSCEQNLNHDAMYWYRQDPGQGLRLIYYSQIVNDFQKGDIAEGYSVSREKKESFPLTVTSAQKNPTAFYLCASSAPQAGTGLSNEKLFFGSGTQLSVL.

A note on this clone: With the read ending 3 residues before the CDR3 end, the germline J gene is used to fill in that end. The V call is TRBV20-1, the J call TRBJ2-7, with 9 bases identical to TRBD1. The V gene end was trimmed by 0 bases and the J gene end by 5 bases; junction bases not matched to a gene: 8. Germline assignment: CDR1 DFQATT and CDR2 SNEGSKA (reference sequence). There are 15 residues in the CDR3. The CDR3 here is CSAREPGQGFDEQYF. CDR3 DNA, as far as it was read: TGCAGTGCTAGAGAACCGGGACAGGGTTTCGACGAG.

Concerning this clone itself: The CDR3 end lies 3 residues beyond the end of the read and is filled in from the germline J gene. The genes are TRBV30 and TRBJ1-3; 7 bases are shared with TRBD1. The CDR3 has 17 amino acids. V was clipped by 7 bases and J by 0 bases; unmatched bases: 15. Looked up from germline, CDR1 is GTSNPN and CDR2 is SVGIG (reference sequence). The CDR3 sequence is CASTRDRQIYSGNTIYF. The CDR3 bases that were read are TGTGCCTCGACCCGGGACAGACAGATTTACTCTGGAAACACC.

CDR3 DNA, as far as it was read: TGTGCCATCAGTGAACTAGCGGGAGATTACGAG. This translates into CAISELAGDYE. The entire CDR3 sequence reads CAISELAGDYEQYF. The V call is TRBV10-3, the J call TRBJ2-7; TRBD2 matches 11 bases. The read comes to an end 3 residues before the CDR3 does, leaving the germline J gene to fill in the end. Trimming took 3 bases from V and 4 from J; bases not matched to a gene: 2. Germline V gene sequence: CDR1 ENHRY, CDR2 SYGVKD. The CDR3 extends over 14 amino acids.

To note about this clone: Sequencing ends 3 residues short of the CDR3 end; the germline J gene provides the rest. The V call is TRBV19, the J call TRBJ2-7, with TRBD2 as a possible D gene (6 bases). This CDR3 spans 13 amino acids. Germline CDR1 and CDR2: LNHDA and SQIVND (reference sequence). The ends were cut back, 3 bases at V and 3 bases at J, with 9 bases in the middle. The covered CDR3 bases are TGTGCCAGTAGTATTAGCGGTAGCTACGAG. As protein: CASSISGSYE. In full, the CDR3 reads CASSISGSYEQYF.

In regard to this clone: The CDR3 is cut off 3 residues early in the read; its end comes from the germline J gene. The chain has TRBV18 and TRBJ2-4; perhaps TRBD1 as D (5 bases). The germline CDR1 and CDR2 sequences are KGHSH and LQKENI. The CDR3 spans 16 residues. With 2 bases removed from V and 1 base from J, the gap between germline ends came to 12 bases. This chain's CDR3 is CASSPGIGVAKNIQYF. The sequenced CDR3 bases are TGTGCCAGCTCACCAGGCATAGGGGTGGCCAAAAACATT. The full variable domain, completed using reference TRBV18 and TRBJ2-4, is NAGVMQNPRHLVRRRGQEARLRCSPMKGHSHVYWYRQLPEEGLKFMVYLQKENIIDESGMPKERFSAEFPKEGPSILRIQQVVRGDSAAYFCASSPGIGVAKNIQYFGAGTRLSVL.

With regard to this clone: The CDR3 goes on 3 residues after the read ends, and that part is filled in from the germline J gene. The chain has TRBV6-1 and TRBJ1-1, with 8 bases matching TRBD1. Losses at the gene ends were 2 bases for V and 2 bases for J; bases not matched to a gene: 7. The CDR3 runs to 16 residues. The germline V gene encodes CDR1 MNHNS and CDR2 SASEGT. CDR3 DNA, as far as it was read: TGTGCCAGCAGTGAACGCCAAACAGGGGGAAACACTGAA. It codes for CASSERQTGGNTE. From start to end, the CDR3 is CASSERQTGGNTEAFF.

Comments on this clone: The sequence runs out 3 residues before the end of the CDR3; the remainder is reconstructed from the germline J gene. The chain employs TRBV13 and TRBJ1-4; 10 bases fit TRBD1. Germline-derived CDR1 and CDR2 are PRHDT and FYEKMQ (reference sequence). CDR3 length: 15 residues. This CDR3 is CASSHGQGGNSPLFF. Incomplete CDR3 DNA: TGTGCCAGCAGCCATGGACAGGGGGGAAATTCACCA.

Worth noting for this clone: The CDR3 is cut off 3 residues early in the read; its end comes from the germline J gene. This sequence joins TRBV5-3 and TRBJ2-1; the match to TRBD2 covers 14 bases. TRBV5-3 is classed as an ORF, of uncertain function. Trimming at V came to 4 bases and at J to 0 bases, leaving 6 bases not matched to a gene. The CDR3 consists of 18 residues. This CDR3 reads CARSLSGTSGGSYNEQFF. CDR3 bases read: TGTGCCAGAAGCCTCAGCGGGACTAGCGGGGGCTCCTACAATGAG.

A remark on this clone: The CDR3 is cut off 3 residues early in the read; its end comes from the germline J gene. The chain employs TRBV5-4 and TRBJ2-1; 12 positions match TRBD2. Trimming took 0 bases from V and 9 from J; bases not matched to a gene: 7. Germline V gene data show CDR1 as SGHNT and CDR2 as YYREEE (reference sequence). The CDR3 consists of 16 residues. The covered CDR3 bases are TGTGCCAGCAGCTTGGCCCCTAGCGGGGGGGCTGTTGAG. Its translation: CASSLAPSGGAVE. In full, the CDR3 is CASSLAPSGGAVEQFF.

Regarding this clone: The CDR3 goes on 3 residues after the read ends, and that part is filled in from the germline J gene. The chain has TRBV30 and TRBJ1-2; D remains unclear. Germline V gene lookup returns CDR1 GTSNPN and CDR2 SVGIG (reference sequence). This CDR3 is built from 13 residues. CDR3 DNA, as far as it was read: TGTGCCTGCCTAGCGTACTCCTACAATGAC. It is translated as CACLAYSYND. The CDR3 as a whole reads CACLAYSYNDYTF.

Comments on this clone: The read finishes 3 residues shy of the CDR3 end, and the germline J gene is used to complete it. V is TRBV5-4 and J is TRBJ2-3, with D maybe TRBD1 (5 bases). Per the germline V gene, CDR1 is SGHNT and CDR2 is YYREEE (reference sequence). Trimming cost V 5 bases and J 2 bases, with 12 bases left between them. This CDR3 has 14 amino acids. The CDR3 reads CASRAATDTDTQYF. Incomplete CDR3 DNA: TGTGCCAGCAGGGCAGCGACAGACACAGATACG.

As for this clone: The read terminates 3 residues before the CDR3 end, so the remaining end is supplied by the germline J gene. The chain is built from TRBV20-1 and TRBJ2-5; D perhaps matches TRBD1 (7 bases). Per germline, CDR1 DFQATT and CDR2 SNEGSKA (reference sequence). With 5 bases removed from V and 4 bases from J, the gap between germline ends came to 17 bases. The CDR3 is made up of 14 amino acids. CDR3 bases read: TGCAGTGCTGGACTAAGAGCAGGGGGAGAGACC. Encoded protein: CSAGLRAGGET. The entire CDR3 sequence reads CSAGLRAGGETQYF.

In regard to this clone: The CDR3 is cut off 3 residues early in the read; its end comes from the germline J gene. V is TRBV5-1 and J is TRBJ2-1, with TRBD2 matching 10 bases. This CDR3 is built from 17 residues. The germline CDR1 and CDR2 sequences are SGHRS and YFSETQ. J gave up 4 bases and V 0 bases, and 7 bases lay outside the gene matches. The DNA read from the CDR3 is TGCGCCAGCAGCTTGGATGGGCTAGCGGGAGCTTACAATGAG. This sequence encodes CASSLDGLAGAYNE. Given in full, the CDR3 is CASSLDGLAGAYNEQFF.